This T cell receptor (beta chain) emerged from a study of OX40 agonist ivuxolimab in advanced cancers. Data came from immunoSEQ multiplex PCR; TCRdb stores just in-frame clones and leaves some out. The sample has 65,000 to 80,000 clones; roughly 84% are singletons. On cycle 4 day 1 and cycle 7 day 1, as well as at baseline, blood was sampled. This CDR3 has 12 residues. Per the germline V gene, CDR1 is MDHEN and CDR2 is SYDVKM. Trimming shortened V by 5 bases and J by 11 bases, and 15 bases separated the two germline ends. The sequencing used CD4+ or CD8+ T cells sorted from blood, collected in a trial of the OX40 agonist ivuxolimab. The receptor's source is an adult with an advanced solid tumor such as melanoma, head and neck, liver or kidney cancer. This chain connects TRBV28 to TRBJ2-5, with D perhaps matching TRBD1 (5 bases). The chain's CDR3 is CASSDSLIQQYF. CDR3 nucleotide sequence: TGTGCCAGCAGTGACAGCCTCATCCAGCAGTACTTC.